This T cell receptor (beta chain) is drawn from a study of blood T cell repertoires in COVID-19. Study-wide context: Acute and convalescent COVID-19 samples came from the United States, Italy and Spain. PBMCs, B-cell-depleted T cells, or T cells provided the cDNA or gDNA that made up the material.

This CDR3 has 14 amino acids. CDR1 and CDR2 from the germline V gene are SGHTA and FQGNSA. J gave up 3 bases and V 5 bases, and 4 bases lay outside the gene matches. Per the study methods: Nucleated cell number was recorded as an estimate derived from reference gene primer amplification. Using immunoSEQ multiplex PCR, the repertoire was profiled, and TCRdb retains in-frame clones only, with some absent. From that table come the V and J calls and clone size; the DNA was used to work out D and trimming. The repertoire holds around 65,000 clones, with about four fifths as singletons. The sequencing input was peripheral blood. V is TRBV7-2 and J is TRBJ1-2; 9 bases agree with TRBD1. The sequence was collected from a woman between 50 and 59 years old with active or convalescent COVID-19. The CDR3 is CASSQQGAYYGYTF. CDR3 bases: TGTGCCAGCAGCCAACAGGGGGCTTACTATGGCTACACCTTC.